Listed here is a single T cell receptor (beta chain). Its antigen is not yet known. No much larger clonotype is one base removed from it; base qualities were not supplied. Taken from cysteine to phenylalanine, the CDR3 has 15 residues. Only the CDR3 part of the read is kept: 45 bases, read in frame from the first base. V lost 5 bases and J lost 2 bases; the stretch between them is 14 bases long. Via the germline V gene, CDR1 is SGHNT and CDR2 YENEEA. This sample stems from a study of siplizumab effects on memory and regulatory T cells (dated by TCRdb to between 2019 and 2020). Study-level background: The study examined how the anti-CD2 antibody siplizumab affects alloreactive T-cell subsets in allogeneic mixed lymphocyte reactions built from human PBMCs. Results and caveats for the whole study, not just this receptor: For roughly 75-97% of proliferating CD4+ or CD8+ clones, no naive or memory phenotype could be assigned. Sequences below about 10^-5 frequency were poorly captured, so only a minor fraction of alloreactive clones could be mapped to unstimulated subsets. In reactions with siplizumab, an average of around 70% of mappable alloreactive CD4+ clones were Treg-derived, compared with around 28% in control reactions. The cumulative frequency of alloreactive sequences that could be traced back to unstimulated CD4+ memory T cells was significantly reduced by siplizumab. Greater diversity appeared to be present in unstimulated naive T cells than in memory T cells, and a substantial contribution to the alloresponse seemed to be made by naive cells. Whether proliferating Tregs from siplizumab cultures actually had suppressive function was not functionally confirmed.

To prepare the library, the immunoSEQ multiplex PCR assay was applied. Each sample had some 10^5 TCR templates assayed by the deep sequencing platform. Genomic DNA extracted from sorted T cells was the material used for TCRbeta CDR3 sequencing. The original methods were these. Clonal analysis of TCRbeta CDR3 data was done in the R programming language. Alloreactive CD4+ and CD8+ clones were defined by comparing unstimulated samples with post-reaction CFSE-low samples. Regulatory or non-regulatory origin of alloreactive CD4+ clones was assigned by matching sequences to the sorted unstimulated Treg and non-Treg repertoires. TCRdb re-hosts the immuneACCESS table, in-frame sequences only. Its copies lack some clones; in the studies checked, an unresolved V gene accounts for under half of them, and the cause for the rest is not known. V, J and clone size are those of that table, while D and trimming were read from the DNA. In this sample the table shows 90,000 to 120,000 clones, 93% of which occur a single time. About 0.62% of the sample comes from the top ten.

Sorted unstimulated T cells and proliferating T cells recovered from mixed lymphocyte reactions were subjected to TCRbeta CDR3 sequencing. Fresh whole blood from approximately 11 HLA-typed healthy donors served as the source for isolating PBMCs. To map where alloreactive clones came from, unstimulated CD4+ regulatory T cells were FACS-sorted. The chain is made from TRBV11-3 and TRBJ2-3; perhaps TRBD1 is the D gene, with 5 bases matching. The receptor's source is a human donor in good health. The sample taken for sequencing was Tregs sorted from blood. The sequenced DNA: TGTGCCAGCAGCAGTGACAGTTTCTACACAGATACGCAGTATTTT. It encodes CASSSDSFYTDTQYF.